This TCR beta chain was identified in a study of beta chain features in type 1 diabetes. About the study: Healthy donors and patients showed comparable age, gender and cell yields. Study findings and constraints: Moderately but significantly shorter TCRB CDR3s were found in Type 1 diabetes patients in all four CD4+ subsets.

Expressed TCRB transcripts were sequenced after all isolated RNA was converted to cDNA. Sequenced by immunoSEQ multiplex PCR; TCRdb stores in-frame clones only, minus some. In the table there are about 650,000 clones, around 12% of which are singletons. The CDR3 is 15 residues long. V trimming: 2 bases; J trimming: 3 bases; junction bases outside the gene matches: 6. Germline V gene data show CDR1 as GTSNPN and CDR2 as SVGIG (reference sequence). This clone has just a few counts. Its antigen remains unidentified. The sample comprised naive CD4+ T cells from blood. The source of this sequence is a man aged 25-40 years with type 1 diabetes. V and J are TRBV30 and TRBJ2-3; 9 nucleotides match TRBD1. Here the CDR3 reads CAWSIQGARTDTQYF. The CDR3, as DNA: TGTGCCTGGAGTATACAGGGGGCAAGGACAGATACGCAGTATTTT. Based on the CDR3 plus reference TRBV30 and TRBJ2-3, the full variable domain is SQTIHQWPATLVQPVGSPLSLECTVEGTSNPNLYWYRQAAGRGLQLLFYSVGIGQISSEVPQNLSASRPQDRQFILSSKKLLLSDSGFYLCAWSIQGARTDTQYFGPGTRLTVL.